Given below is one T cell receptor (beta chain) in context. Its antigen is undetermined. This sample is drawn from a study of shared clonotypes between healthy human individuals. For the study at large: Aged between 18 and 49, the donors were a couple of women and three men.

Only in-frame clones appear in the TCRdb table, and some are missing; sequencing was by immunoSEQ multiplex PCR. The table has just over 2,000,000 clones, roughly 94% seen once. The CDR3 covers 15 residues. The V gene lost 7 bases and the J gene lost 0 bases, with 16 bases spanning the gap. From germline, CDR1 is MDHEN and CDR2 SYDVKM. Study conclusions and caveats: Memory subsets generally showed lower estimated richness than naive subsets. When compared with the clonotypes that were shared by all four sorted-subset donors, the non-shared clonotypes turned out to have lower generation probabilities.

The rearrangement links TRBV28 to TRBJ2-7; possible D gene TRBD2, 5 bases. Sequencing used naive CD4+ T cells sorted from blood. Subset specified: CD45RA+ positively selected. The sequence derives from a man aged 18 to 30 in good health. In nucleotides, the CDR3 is TGTGCCAGCACCGCCGGGATTTTGAGCTCCTACGAGCAGTACTTC. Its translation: CASTAGILSSYEQYF.